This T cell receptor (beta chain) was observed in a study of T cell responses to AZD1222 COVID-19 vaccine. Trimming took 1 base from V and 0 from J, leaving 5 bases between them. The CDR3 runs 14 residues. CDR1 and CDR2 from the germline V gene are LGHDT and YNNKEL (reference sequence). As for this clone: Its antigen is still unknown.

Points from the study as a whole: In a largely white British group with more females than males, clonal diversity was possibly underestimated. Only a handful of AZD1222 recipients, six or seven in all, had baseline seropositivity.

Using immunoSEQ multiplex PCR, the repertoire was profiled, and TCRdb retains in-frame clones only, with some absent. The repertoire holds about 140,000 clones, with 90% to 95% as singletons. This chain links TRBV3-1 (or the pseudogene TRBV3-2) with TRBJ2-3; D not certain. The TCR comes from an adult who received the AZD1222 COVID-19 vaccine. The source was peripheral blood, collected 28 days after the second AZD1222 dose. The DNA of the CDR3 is TGTGCCAGCAGCCAAGTACCCAGCACAGATACGCAGTATTTT. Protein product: CASSQVPSTDTQYF.